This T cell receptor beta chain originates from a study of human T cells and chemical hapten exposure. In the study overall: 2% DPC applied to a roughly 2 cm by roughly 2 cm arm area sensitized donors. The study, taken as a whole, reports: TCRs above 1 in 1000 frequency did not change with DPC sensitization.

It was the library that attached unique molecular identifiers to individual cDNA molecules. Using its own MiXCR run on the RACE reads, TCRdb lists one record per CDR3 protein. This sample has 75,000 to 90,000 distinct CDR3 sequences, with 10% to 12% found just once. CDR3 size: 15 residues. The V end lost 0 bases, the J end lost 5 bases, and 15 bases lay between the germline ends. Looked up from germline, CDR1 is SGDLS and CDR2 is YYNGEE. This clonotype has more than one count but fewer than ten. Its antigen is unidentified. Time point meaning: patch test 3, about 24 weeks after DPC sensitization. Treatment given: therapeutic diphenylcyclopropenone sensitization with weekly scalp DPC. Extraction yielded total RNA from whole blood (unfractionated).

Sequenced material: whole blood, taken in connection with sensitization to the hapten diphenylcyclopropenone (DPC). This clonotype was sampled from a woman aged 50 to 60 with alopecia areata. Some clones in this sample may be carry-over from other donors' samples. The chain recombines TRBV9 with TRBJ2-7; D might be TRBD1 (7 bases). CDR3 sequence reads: CASSVDPGGSNEQYF. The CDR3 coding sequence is TGTGCCAGCAGCGTAGATCCAGGGGGGTCCAACGAGCAGTACTTC.